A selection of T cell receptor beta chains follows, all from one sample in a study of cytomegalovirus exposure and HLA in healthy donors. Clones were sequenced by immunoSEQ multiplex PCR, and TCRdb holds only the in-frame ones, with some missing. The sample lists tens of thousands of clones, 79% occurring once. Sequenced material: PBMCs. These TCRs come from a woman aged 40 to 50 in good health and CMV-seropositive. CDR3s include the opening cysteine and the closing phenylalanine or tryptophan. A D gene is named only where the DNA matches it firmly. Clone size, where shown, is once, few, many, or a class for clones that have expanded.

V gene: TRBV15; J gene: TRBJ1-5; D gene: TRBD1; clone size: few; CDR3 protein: CATSRANGQGGRNQPQHF; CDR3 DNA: TGTGCCACCAGCAGAGCGAATGGACAGGGGGGACGCAATCAGCCCCAGCATTTT
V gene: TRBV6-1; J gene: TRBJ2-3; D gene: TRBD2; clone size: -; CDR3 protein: CASSEEIAGALRTDTQYF; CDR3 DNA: TGTGCCAGCAGTGAAGAGATAGCGGGGGCCCTCCGCACAGATACGCAGTATTTT
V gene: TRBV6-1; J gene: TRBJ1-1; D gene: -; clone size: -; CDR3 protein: CASRESAGATEAFF; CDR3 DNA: TGTGCCAGCAGGGAGTCTGCGGGGGCGACTGAAGCTTTCTTT
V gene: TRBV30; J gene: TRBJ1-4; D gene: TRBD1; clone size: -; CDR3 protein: CAWSRPSGGRGEKLFF; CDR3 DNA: TGTGCCTGGAGCCGACCTTCAGGGGGCAGGGGTGAAAAACTGTTTTTT
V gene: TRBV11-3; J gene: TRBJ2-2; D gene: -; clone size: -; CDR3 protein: CASSLDLLENTGELFF; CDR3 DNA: TGTGCCAGCAGCTTAGATTTATTAGAGAACACCGGGGAGCTGTTTTTT
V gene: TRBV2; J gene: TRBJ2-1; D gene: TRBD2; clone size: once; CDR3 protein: CASRGTSGHYNEQFF; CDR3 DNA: TGTGCCAGCAGGGGGACTAGCGGGCACTACAATGAGCAGTTCTTC
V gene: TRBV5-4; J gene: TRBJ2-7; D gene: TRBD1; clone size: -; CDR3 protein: CASSLEGTGAYEQYF; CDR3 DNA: TGTGCCAGCAGCTTGGAAGGGACAGGGGCCTACGAGCAGTACTTC
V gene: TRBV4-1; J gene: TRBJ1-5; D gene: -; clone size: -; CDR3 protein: CASSHLQGRGVFPSNNQPQHF; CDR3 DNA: TGCGCCAGCAGTCACCTTCAGGGGAGAGGCGTATTCCCTTCCAACAATCAGCCCCAGCATTTT
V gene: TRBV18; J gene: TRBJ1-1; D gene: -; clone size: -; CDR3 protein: CASSPPGRTEAFF; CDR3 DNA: TGTGCCAGCTCACCACCGGGGCGCACTGAAGCTTTCTTT
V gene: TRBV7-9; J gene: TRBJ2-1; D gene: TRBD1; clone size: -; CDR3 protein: CASSSRQGTYNEQFF; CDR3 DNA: TGTGCCAGCAGCTCAAGACAGGGTACCTACAATGAGCAGTTCTTC
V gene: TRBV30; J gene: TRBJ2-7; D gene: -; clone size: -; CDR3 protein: CAWTKADRSEQYF; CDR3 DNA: TGTGCCTGGACTAAGGCCGATAGGAGCGAGCAGTACTTC
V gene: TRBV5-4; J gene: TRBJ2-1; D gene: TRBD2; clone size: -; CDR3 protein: CASAIAGPTYNEQFF; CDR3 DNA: TGTGCCAGCGCGATAGCGGGACCTACCTACAATGAGCAGTTCTTC
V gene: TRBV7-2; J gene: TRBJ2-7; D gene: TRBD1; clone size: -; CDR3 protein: CASSLSRGLHEQYF; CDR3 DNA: TGTGCCAGCAGCCTCAGCAGGGGGCTGCACGAGCAGTACTTC
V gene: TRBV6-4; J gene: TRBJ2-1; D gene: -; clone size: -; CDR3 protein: CASSVELAPYNEQFF; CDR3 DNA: TGTGCCAGCAGTGTGGAACTAGCACCTTACAATGAGCAGTTCTTC
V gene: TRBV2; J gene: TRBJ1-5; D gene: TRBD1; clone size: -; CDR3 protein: CASSEFRGRDQPQHF; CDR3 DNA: TGTGCCAGCAGTGAATTCAGGGGGCGCGATCAGCCCCAGCATTTT
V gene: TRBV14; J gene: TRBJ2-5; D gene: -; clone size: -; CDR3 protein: CASSQATQGIRETQYF; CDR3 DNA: TGTGCCAGCAGCCAAGCCACTCAGGGGATACGGGAGACCCAGTACTTC
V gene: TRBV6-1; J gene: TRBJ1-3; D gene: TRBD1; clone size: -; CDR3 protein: CASSGRDSLSGNTIYF; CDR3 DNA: TGTGCCAGCAGTGGGAGGGACAGCCTTTCTGGAAACACCATATATTTT
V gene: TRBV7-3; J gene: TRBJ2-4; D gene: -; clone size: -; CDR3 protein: CASSLMGLPTAKNIQYF; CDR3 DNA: TGTGCCAGCAGCTTAATGGGACTCCCGACGGCCAAAAACATTCAGTACTTC
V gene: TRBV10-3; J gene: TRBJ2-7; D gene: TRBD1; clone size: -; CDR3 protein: CAISDSDRGWGPYEQYF; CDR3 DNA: TGTGCCATCAGTGATTCCGACAGGGGGTGGGGACCCTACGAGCAGTACTTC
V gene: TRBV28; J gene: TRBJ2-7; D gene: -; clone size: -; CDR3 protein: CASSKLDWASTYEQYF; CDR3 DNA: TGTGCCAGCAGCAAACTGGACTGGGCCAGTACCTACGAGCAGTACTTC
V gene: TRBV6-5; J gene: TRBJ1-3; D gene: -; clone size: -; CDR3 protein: CASSYSGGSSPATIYF; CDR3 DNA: TGTGCCAGCAGTTACTCGGGAGGGAGCAGTCCGGCCACCATATATTTT
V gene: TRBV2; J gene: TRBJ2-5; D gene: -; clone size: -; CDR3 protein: CASSAVQETQYF; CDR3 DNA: TGTGCCAGCAGTGCCGTCCAAGAGACCCAGTACTTC
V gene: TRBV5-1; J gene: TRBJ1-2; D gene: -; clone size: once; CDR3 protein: CASSRSISVDYGYTF; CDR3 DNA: TGCGCCAGCAGCCGGAGCATCTCGGTAGACTATGGCTACACCTTC
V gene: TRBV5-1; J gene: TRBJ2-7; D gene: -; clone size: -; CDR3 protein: CASSLGTTTYEQYF; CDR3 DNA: TGCGCCAGCAGCTTGGGGACAACTACCTACGAGCAGTACTTC
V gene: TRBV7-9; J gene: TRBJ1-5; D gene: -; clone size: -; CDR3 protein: CASSFENSNQPQHF; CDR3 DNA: TGTGCCAGCAGCTTTGAGAATAGCAATCAGCCCCAGCATTTT
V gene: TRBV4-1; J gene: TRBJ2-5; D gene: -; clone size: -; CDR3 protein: CASSPEGGWQETQYF; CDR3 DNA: TGCGCCAGCAGCCCCGAGGGGGGGTGGCAAGAGACCCAGTACTTC
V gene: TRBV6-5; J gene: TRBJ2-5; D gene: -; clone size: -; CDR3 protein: CASGPQETQYF; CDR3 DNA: TGTGCCAGCGGGCCTCAAGAGACCCAGTACTTC
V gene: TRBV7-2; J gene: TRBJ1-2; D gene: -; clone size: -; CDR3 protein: CASSHNRVAGYTF; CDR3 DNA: TGTGCCAGCAGCCATAACAGGGTAGCCGGCTACACCTTC
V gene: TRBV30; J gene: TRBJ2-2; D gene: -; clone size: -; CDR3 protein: CAWTGVNTGELFF; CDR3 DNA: TGTGCCTGGACCGGGGTCAACACCGGGGAGCTGTTTTTT
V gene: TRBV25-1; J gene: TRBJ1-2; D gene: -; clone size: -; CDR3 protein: CASKGQYGYTF; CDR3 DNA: TGTGCCAGCAAAGGACAGTATGGCTACACCTTC
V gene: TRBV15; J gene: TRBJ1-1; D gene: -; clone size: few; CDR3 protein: CATSREAGRTEAFF; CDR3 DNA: TGTGCCACCAGCAGAGAAGCAGGGCGAACTGAAGCTTTCTTT
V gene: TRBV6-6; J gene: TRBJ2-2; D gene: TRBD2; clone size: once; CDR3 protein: CASGKAGGTGELFF; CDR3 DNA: TGTGCCAGCGGTAAAGCGGGAGGGACCGGGGAGCTGTTTTTT
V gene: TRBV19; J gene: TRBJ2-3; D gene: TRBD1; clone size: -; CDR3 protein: CASTTGGTDTQYF; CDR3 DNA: TGTGCCAGTACGACAGGGGGCACAGATACGCAGTATTTT
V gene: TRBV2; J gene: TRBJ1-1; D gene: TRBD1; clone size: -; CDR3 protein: CASRPETGQGITEAFF; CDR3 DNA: TGTGCCAGCAGGCCGGAGACAGGGCAAGGGATCACTGAAGCTTTCTTT
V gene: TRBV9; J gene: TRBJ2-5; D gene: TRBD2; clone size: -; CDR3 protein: CASSPSSGTKEETQYF; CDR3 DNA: TGTGCCAGCAGCCCATCATCCGGGACTAAGGAAGAGACCCAGTACTTC
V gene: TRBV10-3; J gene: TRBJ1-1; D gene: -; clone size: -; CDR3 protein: CAISESLGGAGNTEAFF; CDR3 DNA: TGTGCCATCAGTGAGTCGTTGGGAGGGGCGGGGAACACTGAAGCTTTCTTT
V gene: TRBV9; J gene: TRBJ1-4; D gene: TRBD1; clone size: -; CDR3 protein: CASSVAIGGGDSKLFF; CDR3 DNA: TGTGCCAGCAGCGTAGCTATTGGAGGGGGCGACTCCAAACTGTTTTTT
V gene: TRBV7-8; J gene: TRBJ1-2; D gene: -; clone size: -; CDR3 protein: CASSLIRIGSYGYTF; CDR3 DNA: TGTGCCAGCAGCTTAATCAGAATTGGGAGCTATGGCTACACCTTC
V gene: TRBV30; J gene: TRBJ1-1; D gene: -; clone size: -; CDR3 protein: CAWSGGSARANTEAFF; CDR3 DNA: TGTGCCTGGAGTGGAGGGTCGGCTCGGGCGAACACTGAAGCTTTCTTT
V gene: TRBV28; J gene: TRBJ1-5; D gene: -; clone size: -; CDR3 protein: CASSLQGVVGHF; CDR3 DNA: TGTGCCAGCAGTCTACAGGGAGTCGTTGGGCATTTT
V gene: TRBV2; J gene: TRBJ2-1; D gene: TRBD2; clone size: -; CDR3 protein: CASGNGAASGNVEQFF; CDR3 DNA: TGTGCCAGCGGCAACGGGGCGGCTAGCGGGAACGTAGAGCAGTTCTTC
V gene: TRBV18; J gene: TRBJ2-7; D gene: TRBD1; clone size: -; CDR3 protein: CASSHTRTGGSHEQYF; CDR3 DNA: TGTGCCAGCTCACACACCCGGACAGGGGGCTCCCACGAGCAGTACTTC
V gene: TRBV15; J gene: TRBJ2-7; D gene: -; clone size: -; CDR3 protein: CATSRVHNPYEQYF; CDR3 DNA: TGTGCCACCAGCAGAGTTCACAACCCCTACGAGCAGTACTTC
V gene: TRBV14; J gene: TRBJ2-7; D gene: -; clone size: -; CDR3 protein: CASSVRPEGYEQYF; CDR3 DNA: TGTGCCAGCAGCGTTCGACCAGAGGGATACGAGCAGTACTTC
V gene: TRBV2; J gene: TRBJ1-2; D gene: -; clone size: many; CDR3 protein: CASSQQSPYGYTF; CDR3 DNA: TGTGCCAGCAGCCAACAGTCGCCCTATGGCTACACCTTC
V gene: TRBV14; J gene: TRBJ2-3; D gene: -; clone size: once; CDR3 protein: CASSQAPTDTDTQYF; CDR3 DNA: TGTGCCAGCAGCCAAGCCCCGACAGACACAGATACGCAGTATTTT
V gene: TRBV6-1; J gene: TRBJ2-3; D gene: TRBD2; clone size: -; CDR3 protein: CASRVAGGNTDTQYF; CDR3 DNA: TGTGCCAGCAGGGTAGCGGGGGGGAACACAGATACGCAGTATTTT
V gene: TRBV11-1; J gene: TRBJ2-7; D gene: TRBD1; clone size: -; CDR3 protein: CASSSQDRADYEQYF; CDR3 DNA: TGTGCCAGCAGCTCCCAAGACAGGGCCGATTACGAGCAGTACTTC
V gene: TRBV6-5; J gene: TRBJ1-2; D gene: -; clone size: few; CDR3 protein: CASRFGQGSNYGYTF; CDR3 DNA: TGTGCCAGCAGGTTTGGGCAGGGGTCTAACTATGGCTACACCTTC
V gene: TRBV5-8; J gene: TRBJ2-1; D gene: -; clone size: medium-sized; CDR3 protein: CASSPPSRVSYNEQFF; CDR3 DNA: TGTGCCAGCAGCCCGCCGTCTCGCGTCTCCTACAATGAGCAGTTCTTC
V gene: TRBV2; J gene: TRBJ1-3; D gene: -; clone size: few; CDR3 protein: CASSGIGAGNTIYF; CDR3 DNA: TGTGCCAGCAGTGGTATAGGGGCTGGAAACACCATATATTTT
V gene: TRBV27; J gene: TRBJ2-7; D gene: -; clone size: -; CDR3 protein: CASSPRLSQSPYPYEQYF; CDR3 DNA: TGTGCCAGCAGTCCTCGACTATCCCAGAGCCCTTACCCTTACGAGCAGTACTTC
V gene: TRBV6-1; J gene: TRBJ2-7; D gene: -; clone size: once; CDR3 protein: CASSEGTIRSYEQYF; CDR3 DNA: TGTGCCAGCAGTGAAGGTACAATCCGCTCCTACGAGCAGTACTTC
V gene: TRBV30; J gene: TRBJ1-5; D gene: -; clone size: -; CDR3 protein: CAWSETLPRGNQPQHF; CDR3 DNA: TGTGCCTGGAGCGAGACCCTTCCCCGGGGCAATCAGCCCCAGCATTTT
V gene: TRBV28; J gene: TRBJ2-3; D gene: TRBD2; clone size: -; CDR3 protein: CASSGGTSFADTQYF; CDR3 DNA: TGTGCCAGCAGTGGGGGGACTAGCTTCGCAGATACGCAGTATTTT
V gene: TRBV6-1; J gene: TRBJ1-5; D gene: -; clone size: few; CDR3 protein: CASRGQGGQPQHF; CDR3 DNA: TGTGCCAGCAGAGGGCAGGGTGGCCAGCCCCAGCATTTT